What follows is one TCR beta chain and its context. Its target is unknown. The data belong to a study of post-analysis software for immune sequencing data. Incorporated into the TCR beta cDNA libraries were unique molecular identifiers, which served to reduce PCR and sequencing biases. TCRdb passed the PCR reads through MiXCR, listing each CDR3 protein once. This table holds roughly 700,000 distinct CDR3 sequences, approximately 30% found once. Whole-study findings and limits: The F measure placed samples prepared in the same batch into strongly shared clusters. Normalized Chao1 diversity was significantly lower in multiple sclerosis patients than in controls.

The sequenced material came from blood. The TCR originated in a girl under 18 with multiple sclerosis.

The CDR3: CASRQGLSSGANVLTF. The CDR3 DNA follows: TGCGCCAGCAGACAGGGGCTTAGCTCTGGGGCCAACGTCCTGACTTTC. This chain connects TRBV5-1 to TRBJ2-6; 7 nucleotides match TRBD1. This CDR3 comprises 16 residues. The germline V gene encodes CDR1 SGHRS and CDR2 YFSETQ. With 5 bases clipped from V and 0 bases from J, the junction kept 5 bases outside the gene matches.